The 22 T cell receptor beta chains reported below all come from one sample, sequenced in a study of T cells after yellow fever vaccination. MiXCR was run by TCRdb on the 5' RACE reads, yielding one entry per CDR3 protein. The table has some 130,000 distinct CDR3 sequences, about 6.9% seen once. Sample: CD4+ T cells sorted from PBMCs, taken 10 days after the yellow fever booster vaccination. The receptors were gathered from a man aged 25-45 years who received the YFV17D yellow fever vaccine.

The chain has TRBV6-5 and TRBJ1-5; D is perhaps TRBD1 (6 bases). The ends were cut back, 6 bases at V and 5 bases at J, with 11 bases in the middle. The CDR3 sequence is 13 residues long. Germline values: CDR1 MNHEY, CDR2 SVGAGI. CDR3 protein: CASRGGGHQPQHF. The CDR3 DNA follows: TGTGCCAGCAGGGGGGGGGGGCATCAGCCCCAGCATTTT.

This clonotype was seen more than once but under ten times. The CDR3 loop is CASSMEFNTEAFF. The CDR3 region has the DNA TGTGCCAGTAGCATGGAGTTCAACACTGAAGCTTTCTTT. The rearrangement joins TRBV19 to TRBJ1-1; D remains unclear. Germline assignment: CDR1 LNHDA and CDR2 SQIVND (reference sequence). Deletions cut 6 bases from V and 2 bases from J, with 10 bases between. There are 13 residues in the CDR3.

This clonotype was recorded at least ten times. This rearrangement joins TRBV5-5 to TRBJ2-2, with 7 bases that match TRBD2. V was pared by 3 bases and J by 1 base, with 3 bases of the junction left unmatched. This CDR3 comprises 15 residues. CDR1 is SGHKS, CDR2 YYEKEE, per germline (reference sequence). The CDR3 sequence: CASSSAGLNTGELFF. CDR3 DNA: TGTGCCAGCAGCTCAGCGGGACTGAACACCGGGGAGCTGTTTTTT.

Regarding this clonotype: A much more abundant neighbour one base away suggests this may be a read error. The rearrangement uses TRBV2 and TRBJ2-2; 8 nucleotides agree with TRBD2. The J segment lost 4 bases and the V segment lost 7 bases, leaving 8 bases of the junction unmatched. Germline values: CDR1 SNHLY, CDR2 FYNNEI. There are 15 residues in the CDR3. In DNA form, the CDR3 reads TGTGCCAGCACGACTAGCGAGAGGGGCACCGGGGAGCTGTTTTTT. It specifies CASTTSERGTGELFF.

This clonotype was detected a few times. V and J are TRBV19 and TRBJ2-5, with TRBD2 matching over 13 bases. The germline V gene encodes CDR1 LNHDA and CDR2 SQIVND (reference sequence). V shed 7 bases, J shed 5 bases, and the junction held 16 bases outside the gene matches. This CDR3 has 18 residues. The CDR3 nucleotides read TGTGCCAGTAAACCCGTCGGTACTAGCGGGAGGGTAAGGGAGACCCAGTACTTC. Residues: CASKPVGTSGRVRETQYF.

Many counts were recorded for this clonotype. This sequence joins TRBV7-2 and TRBJ1-5; D uncertain. Germline V gene lookup returns CDR1 SGHTA and CDR2 FQGNSA. V lost 3 bases and J lost 4, with 13 bases in between. The CDR3 covers 15 residues. CDR3 protein: CASSFQARGNQPQHF. The CDR3 region has the DNA TGTGCCAGCAGCTTCCAGGCACGAGGAAATCAGCCCCAGCATTTT.

V gene TRBV3-1 combines with J gene TRBJ2-3; the D gene could be TRBD1 or TRBD2 (5 bases each). Germline lookup yields CDR1 LGHDT and CDR2 YNNKEL (reference sequence). The ends were cut back, 11 bases at V and 2 bases at J, with 20 bases in the middle. The CDR3 is 15 residues long. CDR3 nucleotides: TGTGCCTGCTGCTACCGGGGCCTTTCCACAGATACGCAGTATTTT. Translated, it gives CACCYRGLSTDTQYF.

This clonotype was detected many times. The J gene is TRBJ1-5, the V gene TRBV12-3 or TRBV12-4; 8 positions agree with TRBD1. V was clipped by 6 bases and J by 4 bases; unmatched bases: 8. The CDR3 is 15 residues long. CDR3 nucleotide sequence: TGTGCCAGCAGACCTCTGGGACAGGCAAATCAGCCCCAGCATTTT. Translating it yields CASRPLGQANQPQHF.

This clonotype was found many times. The V gene is TRBV20-1, the J gene TRBJ2-7; D may be TRBD2 (5 bases). Trimming removed 5 bases from V and 4 bases from J, with 18 bases in between. Germline CDR1 DFQATT, CDR2 SNEGSKA (reference sequence). The CDR3 is 14 residues long. The CDR3 sequence: CSAGGGTALYEQYF. The DNA of the CDR3 is TGCAGTGCTGGAGGTGGAACGGCCTTGTACGAGCAGTACTTC.

This clonotype was detected ten times or more. The chain links TRBV20-1 to TRBJ2-1; unclear D gene. Germline CDR1 reads DFQATT; CDR2 reads SNEGSKA (reference sequence). This CDR3 has 13 residues. Trimming shortened V by 3 bases and J by 0 bases, and 6 bases separated the two germline ends. CDR3 region: CSASSGSYNEQFF. CDR3 DNA sequence: TGCAGTGCTAGTTCGGGCTCCTACAATGAGCAGTTCTTC.

This clonotype was observed a few times. This sequence joins TRBV11-2 and TRBJ2-7; the match to TRBD2 covers 12 bases. Trimming took 1 base from V and 3 from J; bases not matched to a gene: 10. This CDR3 region has 18 residues. Germline V gene data show CDR1 as SGHAT and CDR2 as FQNNGV. The CDR3 DNA sequence: TGTGCCAGCAGCTTAGTGGGGACTAGCGGGTCCTCACTCTACGAGCAGTACTTC. Amino acids: CASSLVGTSGSSLYEQYF.

This clonotype was recorded at least ten times. The CDR3 here is CASSPRDRGSYEQYF. As DNA, the CDR3 is TGTGCCAGCAGTCCTCGGGACAGGGGATCCTACGAGCAGTACTTC. This rearrangement joins TRBV12-3 or TRBV12-4 to TRBJ2-7; TRBD1 agrees at 10 bases. With 5 bases clipped from V and 1 base from J, the junction kept 5 bases outside the gene matches. The CDR3 runs 15 residues.

The rearrangement uses TRBV28 and TRBJ2-3; D is possibly TRBD1 (7 bases). There are 15 residues in the CDR3. CDR1 and CDR2 (germline): MDHEN, SYDVKM. Trimming shortened V by 9 bases and J by 6 bases, and 22 bases separated the two germline ends. CDR3 in amino acids: CASLRGLHRGDTQYF. As DNA, the CDR3 is TGTGCCAGTCTGAGGGGGCTTCACCGGGGGGATACGCAGTATTTT.

This clonotype was picked up a small number of times. The gene calls are TRBV24-1 and TRBJ2-1, with 8 bases lining up with TRBD2. The V and J ends lost 0 bases and 7 bases, in that order; junction bases with no gene match: 7. The CDR3 runs to 16 residues. CDR1 and CDR2 (germline): KGHDR, SFDVKD. This CDR3 reads CATSDLAGGHRNEQFF. The CDR3 bases are TGTGCCACCAGTGATTTGGCGGGAGGTCATAGGAATGAGCAGTTCTTC.

The table lists this clonotype with many counts. The chain uses TRBV19 and TRBJ2-7; TRBD2 aligns across 7 bases. J was trimmed by 2 bases and V by 6 bases; bases with no gene match: 4. CDR3 length: 13 amino acids. CDR1 is LNHDA, CDR2 SQIVND, per germline (reference sequence). The CDR3 sequence is CASRKGGTYEQYF. The CDR3 bases are TGTGCCAGTAGGAAGGGAGGGACCTACGAGCAGTACTTC.

At least ten counts were recorded for this clonotype. The genes are TRBV9 and TRBJ2-1; no clear D gene. Germline CDR1 reads SGDLS; CDR2 reads YYNGEE. The CDR3 is made up of 15 amino acids. Trimming stripped 3 bases from V and 4 bases from J, with 14 bases between. CDR3 amino acids: CASSAAIVGYNEQFF. The CDR3 region has the DNA TGTGCCAGCAGCGCTGCGATCGTCGGGTACAATGAGCAGTTCTTC.

This clonotype was seen ten or more times. The rearrangement uses TRBV6-1 and TRBJ2-3; TRBD2 aligns across 7 bases. The J segment lost 4 bases and the V segment lost 5 bases, leaving 9 bases of the junction unmatched. The CDR3 extends over 15 amino acids. Germline V lookup: CDR1 MNHNS, CDR2 SASEGT. CDR3 nucleotides: TGTGCCAGCAGTCGGGGGGACGGACGAGCAGATACGCAGTATTTT. Amino acid sequence: CASSRGDGRADTQYF.

This clonotype was seen many times. The V and J genes are TRBV27 and TRBJ1-1; possibly TRBD1 for D (5 bases). Trimming removed 8 bases at V and 2 bases at J, with 18 bases between. The CDR3 consists of 15 residues. The V gene's germline CDR1 is MNHEY and CDR2 SMNVEV (reference sequence). The CDR3 loop reads CASRSLGGANTEAFF. CDR3 nucleotides: TGTGCCAGCCGATCCTTGGGGGGTGCTAACACTGAAGCTTTCTTT.

V is TRBV10-3 and J is TRBJ2-2; TRBD2 might be the D (6 bases). V was shortened by 7 bases and J by 4 bases, with 13 bases between the two germline ends. The CDR3 has 14 residues. Germline assignment: CDR1 ENHRY and CDR2 SYGVKD. The DNA for the CDR3 is TGTGCCATCAATCCAACCGGGAGCACCGGGGAGCTGTTTTTT. As protein: CAINPTGSTGELFF.

The V and J genes are TRBV20-1 and TRBJ1-3; 8 bases align to TRBD1. Germline assignment: CDR1 DFQATT and CDR2 SNEGSKA (reference sequence). This CDR3 comprises 15 residues. Trimming took 0 bases from V and 2 from J; bases not matched to a gene: 3. CDR3 sequence: CSARDKDRAGNTIYF. CDR3 coding DNA: TGCAGTGCTAGAGATAAGGACAGGGCTGGAAACACCATATATTTT.

As regards this clonotype: A single base separates this from a much larger clone, so it may be a read error. V usage is TRBV3-1 and J usage is TRBJ1-6; D gene uncertain. This CDR3 region has 13 residues. Germline assignment: CDR1 LGHDT and CDR2 YNNKEL (reference sequence). V was pared by 0 bases and J by 8 bases, with 5 bases between. Written as DNA, the CDR3 is TGTGCCAGCAGCCAAGATGGAGATTCACCCCTCCACTTT. It translates to CASSQDGDSPLHF.

This clonotype has only a few counts. V is TRBV18 and J is TRBJ2-3, with 8 bases lining up with TRBD2. Germline loops: CDR1 KGHSH, CDR2 LQKENI. This CDR3 has 15 amino acids. Unmatched junction bases numbered 6, after V lost 3 bases and J lost 4 bases. This CDR3 reads CASSPYSGTADTQYF. CDR3 DNA sequence: TGTGCCAGCTCACCCTATAGCGGGACGGCAGATACGCAGTATTTT.